This TCR beta chain was recorded in a study of cytomegalovirus exposure and HLA in healthy donors. The CDR3 contains 15 residues. CDR1 SGHNT and CDR2 YYREEE come from the germline V gene (reference sequence). V was cut by 0 bases and J by 4 bases, with 13 bases left in between. Profiling relied on immunoSEQ multiplex PCR, and the TCRdb table lists in-frame clones only, not all of them. The sample holds 250,000 to 400,000 clones, around 90% seen once. The V call is TRBV5-4, the J call TRBJ2-5; D perhaps matches TRBD1 (6 bases). This clonotype was obtained from a young woman in good health and CMV-seropositive. Specimen: PBMCs. Here the CDR3 reads CASSLGTGLGETQYF. DNA for the CDR3: TGTGCCAGCAGCTTGGGAACAGGGCTGGGAGAGACCCAGTACTTC. Together with reference TRBV5-4 and TRBJ2-5, the CDR3 gives the full variable domain: ETGVTQSPTHLIKTRGQQVTLRCSSQSGHNTVSWYQQALGQGPQFIFQYYREEENGRGNFPPRFSGLQFPNYSSELNVNALELDDSALYLCASSLGTGLGETQYFGPGTRLLVL.